The 4 T cell receptor beta chains below all came from one sample that was sequenced in a study. TCRdb fed the RT-PCR reads into MiXCR, producing one record per CDR3 protein. The table lists 650,000 to 800,000 distinct CDR3 sequences, 13% to 15% of them singletons. What was sequenced was memory CD4+ T cells from blood. Source of these receptors: a female donor in good health, serving as a healthy control.

The table lists this clonotype with many counts. The chain is built from TRBV30 and TRBJ2-1, with a weak D call TRBD1 (5 bases). The germline V and J ends were trimmed by 0 bases and 9 bases, with 12 bases remaining between them. CDR1 is GTSNPN, CDR2 SVGIG, per germline (reference sequence). This CDR3 contains 13 residues. The CDR3: CAWSVQVHTEQFF. In DNA, the CDR3 is TGTGCCTGGAGTGTACAGGTACATACTGAGCAGTTCTTC.

The table lists this clonotype with many counts. The genes are TRBV20-1 and TRBJ2-7, with D perhaps TRBD2 (5 bases). The CDR3 covers 14 residues. Germline assignment: CDR1 DFQATT and CDR2 SNEGSKA (reference sequence). The V end was cut by 3 bases, the J end by 3 bases, with 15 bases between. The CDR3 DNA is TGCAGTGCTAGGTCCGCACTAGTCTTCTACGAGCAGTACTTC. Translation gives CSARSALVFYEQYF.

This clonotype was observed a handful of times. V and J are TRBV4-2 and TRBJ2-7; 12 nucleotides line up with TRBD2. The CDR3 is 16 residues long. In germline, CDR1 is LGHNA, CDR2 YNFKEQ. V shed 0 bases, J shed 4 bases, and the junction held 4 bases outside the gene matches. Here the CDR3 reads CASSQDGTSGPYEQYF. The CDR3, as DNA: TGTGCCAGCAGCCAAGATGGGACTAGCGGGCCTTACGAGCAGTACTTC.

The chain couples TRBV5-1 to TRBJ2-3; a weak D match, TRBD2 (5 bases). The CDR3 totals 15 residues. Between the trimmed V and J ends, which lost 4 bases and 1 base, there was a span of 13 bases. The germline V gene has CDR1 SGHRS and CDR2 YFSETQ. CDR3 amino acids: CASSPDFSRTDTQYF. Written as DNA, the CDR3 is TGCGCCAGCAGCCCGGACTTTTCGCGCACAGATACGCAGTATTTT.